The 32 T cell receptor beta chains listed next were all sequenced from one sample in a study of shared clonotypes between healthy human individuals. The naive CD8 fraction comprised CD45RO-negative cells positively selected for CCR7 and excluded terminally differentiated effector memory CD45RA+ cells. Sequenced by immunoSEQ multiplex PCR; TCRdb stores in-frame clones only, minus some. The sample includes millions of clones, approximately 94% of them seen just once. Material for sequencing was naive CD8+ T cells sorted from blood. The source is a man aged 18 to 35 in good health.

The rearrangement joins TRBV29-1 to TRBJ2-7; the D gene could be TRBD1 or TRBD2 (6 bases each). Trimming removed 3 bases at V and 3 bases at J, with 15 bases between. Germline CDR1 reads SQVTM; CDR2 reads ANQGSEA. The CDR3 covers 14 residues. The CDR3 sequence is CSVERAGEDYEQYF. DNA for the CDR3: TGCAGCGTTGAGAGGGCAGGGGAGGACTACGAGCAGTACTTC.

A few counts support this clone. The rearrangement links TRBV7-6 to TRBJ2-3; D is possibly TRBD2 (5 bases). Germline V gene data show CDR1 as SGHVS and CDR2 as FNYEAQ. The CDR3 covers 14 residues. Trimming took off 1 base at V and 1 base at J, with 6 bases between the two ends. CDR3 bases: TGTGCCAGCAGCTTAGACGGGGGCACAGATACGCAGTATTTT. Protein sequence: CASSLDGGTDTQYF.

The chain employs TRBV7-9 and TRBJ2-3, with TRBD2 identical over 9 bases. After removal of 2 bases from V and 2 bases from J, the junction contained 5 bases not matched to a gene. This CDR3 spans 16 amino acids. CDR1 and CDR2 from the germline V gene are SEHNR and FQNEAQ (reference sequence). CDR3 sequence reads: CASSLSSGGTTDTQYF. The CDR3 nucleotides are TGTGCCAGCAGCTTAAGTAGCGGGGGAACCACAGATACGCAGTATTTT.

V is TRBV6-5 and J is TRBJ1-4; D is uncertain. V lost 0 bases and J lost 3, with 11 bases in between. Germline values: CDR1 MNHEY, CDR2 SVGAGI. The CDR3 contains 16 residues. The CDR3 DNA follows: TGTGCCAGCAGTTACTCGGAGACGGCTGCTAATGAAAAACTGTTTTTT. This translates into CASSYSETAANEKLFF.

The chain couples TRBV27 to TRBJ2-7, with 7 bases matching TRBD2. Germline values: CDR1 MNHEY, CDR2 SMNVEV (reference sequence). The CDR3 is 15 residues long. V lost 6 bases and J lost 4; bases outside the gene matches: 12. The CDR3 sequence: CASRGIGGGTYEQYF. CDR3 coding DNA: TGTGCCAGCAGAGGTATCGGGGGAGGGACTTACGAGCAGTACTTC.

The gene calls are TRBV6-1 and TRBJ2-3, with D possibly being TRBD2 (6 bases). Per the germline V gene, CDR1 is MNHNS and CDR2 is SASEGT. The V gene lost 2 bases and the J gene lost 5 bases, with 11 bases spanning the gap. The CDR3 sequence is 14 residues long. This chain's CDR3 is CASSEPRLGDTQYF. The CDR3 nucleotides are TGTGCCAGCAGTGAACCCCGACTAGGAGATACGCAGTATTTT.

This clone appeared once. The CDR3 DNA reads TGTGCCAGCGGGACTAGCGGGGCCGGTAAGGAGCTGTTTTTT. Its protein is CASGTSGAGKELFF. The chain carries TRBV9 and TRBJ2-2, with TRBD2 matching 13 bases. Germline V gene lookup returns CDR1 SGDLS and CDR2 YYNGEE. The CDR3 runs to 14 residues. J gave up 10 bases and V 7 bases, and 7 bases lay outside the gene matches.

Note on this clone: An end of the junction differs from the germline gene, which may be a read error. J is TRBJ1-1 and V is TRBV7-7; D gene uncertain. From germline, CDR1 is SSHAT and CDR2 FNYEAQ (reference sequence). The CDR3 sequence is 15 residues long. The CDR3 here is CASSLARVMNTEAFF. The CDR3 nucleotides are TGTGCTAGCAGCTTAGCTCGAGTTATGAACACTGAAGCTTTCTTT.

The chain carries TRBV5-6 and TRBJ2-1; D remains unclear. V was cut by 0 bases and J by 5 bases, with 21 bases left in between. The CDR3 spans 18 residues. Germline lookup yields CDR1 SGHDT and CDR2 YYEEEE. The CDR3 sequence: CASSLGLQSLEYHNEQFF. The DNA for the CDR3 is TGTGCCAGCAGCTTGGGTCTGCAGAGCCTCGAGTACCACAATGAGCAGTTCTTC.

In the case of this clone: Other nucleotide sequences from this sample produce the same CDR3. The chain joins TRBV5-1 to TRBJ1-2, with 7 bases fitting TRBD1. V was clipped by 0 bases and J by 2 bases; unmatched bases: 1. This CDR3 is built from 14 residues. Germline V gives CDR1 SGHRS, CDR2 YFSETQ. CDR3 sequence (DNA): TGCGCCAGCAGCTTGGGACAGGGCAACTATGGCTACACCTTC. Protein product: CASSLGQGNYGYTF.

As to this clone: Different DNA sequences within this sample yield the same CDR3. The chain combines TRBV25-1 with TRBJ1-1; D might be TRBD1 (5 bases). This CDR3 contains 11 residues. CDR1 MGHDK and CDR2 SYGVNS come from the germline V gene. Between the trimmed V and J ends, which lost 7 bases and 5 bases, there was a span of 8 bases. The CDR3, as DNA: TGTGCCAGCACGCCAGGGACTGAAGCTTTCTTT. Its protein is CASTPGTEAFF.

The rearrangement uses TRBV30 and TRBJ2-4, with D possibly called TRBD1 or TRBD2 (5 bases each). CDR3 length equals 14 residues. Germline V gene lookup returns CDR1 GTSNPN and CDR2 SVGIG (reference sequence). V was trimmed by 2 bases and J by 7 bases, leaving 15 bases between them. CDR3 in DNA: TGTGCCTGGAGTCTTGGGGCTAGCTGGAACATTCAGTACTTC. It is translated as CAWSLGASWNIQYF.

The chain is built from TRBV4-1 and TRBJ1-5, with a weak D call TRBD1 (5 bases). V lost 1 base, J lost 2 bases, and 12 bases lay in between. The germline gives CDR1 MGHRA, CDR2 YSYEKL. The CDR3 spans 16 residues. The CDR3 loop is CASSQVSGTGNQPQHF. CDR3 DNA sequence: TGCGCCAGCAGCCAAGTGAGCGGGACGGGCAATCAGCCCCAGCATTTT.

The CDR3 bases are TGTGCCACCTATTCACTGACAGACGCAAACACTGAAGCTTTCTTT. Protein sequence: CATYSLTDANTEAFF. V is TRBV19 and J is TRBJ1-1; D is possibly TRBD1 (5 bases). The germline V and J ends were trimmed by 10 bases and 2 bases, with 20 bases remaining between them. This CDR3 has 15 residues. The germline V gene encodes CDR1 LNHDA and CDR2 SQIVND (reference sequence).

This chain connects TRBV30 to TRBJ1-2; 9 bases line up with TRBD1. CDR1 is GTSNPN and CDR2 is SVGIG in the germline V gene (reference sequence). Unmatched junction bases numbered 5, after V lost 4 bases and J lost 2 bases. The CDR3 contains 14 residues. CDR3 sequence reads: CAWTATGGNYGYTF. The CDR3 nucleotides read TGTGCCTGGACCGCGACAGGGGGAAACTATGGCTACACCTTC.

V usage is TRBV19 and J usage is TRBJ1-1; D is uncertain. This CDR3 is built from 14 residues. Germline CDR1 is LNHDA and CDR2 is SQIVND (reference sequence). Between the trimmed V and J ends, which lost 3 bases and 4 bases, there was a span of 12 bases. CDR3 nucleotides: TGTGCCAGTAGTATGACCTCAGGTCCCACTGAAGCTTTCTTT. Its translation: CASSMTSGPTEAFF.

The CDR3 here is CASSLGGTPGQPQHF. The CDR3 DNA follows: TGTGCCAGCAGCTTAGGGGGGACTCCGGGTCAGCCCCAGCATTTT. The rearrangement links TRBV7-6 to TRBJ1-5; weak D call: TRBD1 (5 bases). CDR1 and CDR2 (germline): SGHVS, FNYEAQ. The CDR3 sequence is 15 residues long. The ends were cut back, 1 base at V and 6 bases at J, with 13 bases in the middle.

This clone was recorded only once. CDR3 bases: TGCGCCAGCAGCCAAGGCCATGGACAGGTCTTCTACGAGCAGTACTTC. Protein sequence: CASSQGHGQVFYEQYF. The chain has TRBV4-1 and TRBJ2-7; TRBD1 aligns across 7 bases. The CDR3 runs to 16 residues. In germline, CDR1 is MGHRA, CDR2 YSYEKL. The J segment lost 3 bases and the V segment lost 1 base, leaving 9 bases of the junction unmatched.

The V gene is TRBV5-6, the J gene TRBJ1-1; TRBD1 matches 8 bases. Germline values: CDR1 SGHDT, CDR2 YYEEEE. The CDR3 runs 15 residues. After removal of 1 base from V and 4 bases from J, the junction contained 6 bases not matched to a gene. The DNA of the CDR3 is TGTGCCAGCAGCTTGCCCGACAGGGGTGTCACTGAAGCTTTCTTT. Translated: CASSLPDRGVTEAFF.

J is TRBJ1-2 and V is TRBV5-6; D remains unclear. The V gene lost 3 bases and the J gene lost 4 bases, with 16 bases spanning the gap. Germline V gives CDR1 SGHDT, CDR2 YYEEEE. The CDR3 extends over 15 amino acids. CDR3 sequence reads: CASSSSPPVPYGYTF. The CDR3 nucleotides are TGTGCCAGCAGCTCGTCCCCACCGGTACCCTATGGCTACACCTTC. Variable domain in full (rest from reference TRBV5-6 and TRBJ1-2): DAGVTQSPTHLIKTRGQQVTLRCSPKSGHDTVSWYQQALGQGPQFIFQYYEEEERQRGNFPDRFSGHQFPNYSSELNVNALLLGDSALYLCASSSSPPVPYGYTFGSGTRLTVV.

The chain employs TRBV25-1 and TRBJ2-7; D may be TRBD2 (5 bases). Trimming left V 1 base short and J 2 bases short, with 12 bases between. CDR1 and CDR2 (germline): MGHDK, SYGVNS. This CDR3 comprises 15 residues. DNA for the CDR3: TGTGCCAGCAGTGAATTTGACTATCCAGCCTACGAGCAGTACTTC. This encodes CASSEFDYPAYEQYF.

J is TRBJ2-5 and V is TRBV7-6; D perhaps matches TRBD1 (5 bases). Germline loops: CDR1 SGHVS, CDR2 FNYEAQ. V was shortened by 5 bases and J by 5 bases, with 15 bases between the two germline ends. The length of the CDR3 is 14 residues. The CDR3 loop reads CASSEGQGRETQYF. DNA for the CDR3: TGTGCCAGCAGCGAAGGTCAGGGCCGGGAGACCCAGTACTTC. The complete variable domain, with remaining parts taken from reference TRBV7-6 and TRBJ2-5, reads GAGVSQSPRYKVTKRGQDVALRCDPISGHVSLYWYRQALGQGPEFLTYFNYEAQQDKSGLPNDRFSAERPEGSISTLTIQRTEQRDSAMYRCASSEGQGRETQYFGPGTRLLVL.

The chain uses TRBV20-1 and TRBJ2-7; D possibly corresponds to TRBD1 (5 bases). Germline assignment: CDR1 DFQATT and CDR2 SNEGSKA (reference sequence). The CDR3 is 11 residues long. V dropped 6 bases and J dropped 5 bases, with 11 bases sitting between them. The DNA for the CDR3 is TGCAGTGCCACACTACAGGACGAGCAGTACTTC. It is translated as CSATLQDEQYF.

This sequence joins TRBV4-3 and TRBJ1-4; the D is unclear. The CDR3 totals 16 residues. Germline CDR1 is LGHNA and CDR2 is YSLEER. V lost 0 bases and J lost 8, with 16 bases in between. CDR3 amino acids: CASSQEMVTLGEKLFF. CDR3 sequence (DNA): TGCGCCAGCAGCCAAGAAATGGTGACCCTGGGGGAAAAACTGTTTTTT.

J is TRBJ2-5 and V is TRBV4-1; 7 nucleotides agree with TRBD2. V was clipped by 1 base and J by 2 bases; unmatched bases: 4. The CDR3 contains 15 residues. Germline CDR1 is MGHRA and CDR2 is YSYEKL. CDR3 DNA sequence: TGCGCCAGCAGCCAAGTGGGGGGGGAACAAGAGACCCAGTACTTC. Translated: CASSQVGGEQETQYF.

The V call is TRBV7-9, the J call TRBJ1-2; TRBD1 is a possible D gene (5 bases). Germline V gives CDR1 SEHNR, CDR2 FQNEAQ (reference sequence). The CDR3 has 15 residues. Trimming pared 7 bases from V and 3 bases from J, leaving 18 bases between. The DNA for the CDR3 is TGTGCCAGCACCTGGGACGGGACCTTCGACTATGGCTACACCTTC. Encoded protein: CASTWDGTFDYGYTF.

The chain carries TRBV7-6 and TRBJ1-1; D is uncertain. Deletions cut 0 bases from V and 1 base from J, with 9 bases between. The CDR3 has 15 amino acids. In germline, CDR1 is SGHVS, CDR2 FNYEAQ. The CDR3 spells CASSLAPDQNTEAFF. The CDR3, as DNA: TGTGCCAGCAGCTTAGCCCCAGACCAGAACACTGAAGCTTTCTTT.

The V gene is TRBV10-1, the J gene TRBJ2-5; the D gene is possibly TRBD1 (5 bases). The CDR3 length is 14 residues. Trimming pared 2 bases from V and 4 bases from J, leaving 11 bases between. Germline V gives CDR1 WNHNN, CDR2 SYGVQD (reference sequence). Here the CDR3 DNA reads TGCGCCAGCAGTGAGACGGACATCCGAGAGACCCAGTACTTC. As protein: CASSETDIRETQYF.

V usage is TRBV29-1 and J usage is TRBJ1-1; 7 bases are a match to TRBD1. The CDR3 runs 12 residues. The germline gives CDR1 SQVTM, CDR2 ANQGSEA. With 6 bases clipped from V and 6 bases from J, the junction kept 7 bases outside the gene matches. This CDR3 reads CSVLTGSPEAFF. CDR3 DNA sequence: TGCAGCGTGCTGACAGGGTCCCCTGAAGCTTTCTTT.

CDR3 in amino acids: CASSHRSLSGENTGELFF. CDR3 DNA sequence: TGCGCCAGCAGCCACCGATCCCTTAGCGGAGAGAACACCGGGGAGCTGTTTTTT. The V and J genes are TRBV4-3 and TRBJ2-2, with a tentative D call TRBD2 (6 bases). Germline V CDR1 and CDR2: LGHNA, YSLEER. Trimming pared 3 bases from V and 1 base from J, leaving 18 bases between. The CDR3 runs to 18 residues.

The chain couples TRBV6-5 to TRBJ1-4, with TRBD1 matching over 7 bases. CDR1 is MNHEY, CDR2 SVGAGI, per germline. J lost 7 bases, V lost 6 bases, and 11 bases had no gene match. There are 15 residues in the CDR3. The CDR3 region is CASSLRRDSGEKLFF. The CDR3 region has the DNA TGTGCCAGCAGCCTGCGCCGGGACAGCGGTGAAAAACTGTTTTTT.

As DNA, the CDR3 is TGCGCCAGCAGCTTGCAGAACTCCTGGACCTACGAGCAGTACTTC. This encodes CASSLQNSWTYEQYF. The J gene is TRBJ2-7, the V gene TRBV5-1; no reliable D call. Germline V gives CDR1 SGHRS, CDR2 YFSETQ. Trimming stripped 1 base from V and 2 bases from J, with 13 bases between. This CDR3 is 15 amino acids long.